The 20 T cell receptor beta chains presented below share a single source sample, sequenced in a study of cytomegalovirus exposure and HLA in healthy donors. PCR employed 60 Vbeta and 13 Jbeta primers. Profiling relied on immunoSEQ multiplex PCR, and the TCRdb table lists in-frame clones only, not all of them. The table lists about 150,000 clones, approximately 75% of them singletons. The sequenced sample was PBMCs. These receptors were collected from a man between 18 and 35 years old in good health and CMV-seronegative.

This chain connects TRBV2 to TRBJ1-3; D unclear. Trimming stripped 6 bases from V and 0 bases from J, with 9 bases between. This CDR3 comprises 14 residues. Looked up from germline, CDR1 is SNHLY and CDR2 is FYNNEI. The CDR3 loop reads CASSEARSGNTIYF. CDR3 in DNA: TGTGCCAGCAGCGAGGCCCGCTCTGGAAACACCATATATTTT.

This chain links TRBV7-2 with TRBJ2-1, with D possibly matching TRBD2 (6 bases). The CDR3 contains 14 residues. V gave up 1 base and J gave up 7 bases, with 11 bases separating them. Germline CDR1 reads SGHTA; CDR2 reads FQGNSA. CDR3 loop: CASSLGLAWNEQFF. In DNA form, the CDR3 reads TGTGCCAGCAGCTTAGGTCTAGCGTGGAATGAGCAGTTCTTC.

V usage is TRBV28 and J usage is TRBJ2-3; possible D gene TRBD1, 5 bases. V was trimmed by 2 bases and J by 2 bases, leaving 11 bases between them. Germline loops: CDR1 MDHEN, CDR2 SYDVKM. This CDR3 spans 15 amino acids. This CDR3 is CASSLLQGTTDTQYF. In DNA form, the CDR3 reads TGTGCCAGCAGTTTACTCCAGGGAACCACAGATACGCAGTATTTT.

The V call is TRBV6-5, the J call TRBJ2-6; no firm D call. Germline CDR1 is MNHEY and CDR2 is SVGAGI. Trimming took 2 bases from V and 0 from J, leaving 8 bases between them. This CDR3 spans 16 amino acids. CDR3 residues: CASSYPLSSGANVLTF. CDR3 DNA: TGTGCCAGCAGTTACCCCCTAAGCTCTGGGGCCAACGTCCTGACTTTC.

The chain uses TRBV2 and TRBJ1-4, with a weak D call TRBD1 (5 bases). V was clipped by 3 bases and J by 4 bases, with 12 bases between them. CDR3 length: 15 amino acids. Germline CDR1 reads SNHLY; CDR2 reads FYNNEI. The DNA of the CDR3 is TGTGCCAGCAGTGACACCTCAGGGTATAATGAAAAACTGTTTTTT. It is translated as CASSDTSGYNEKLFF.

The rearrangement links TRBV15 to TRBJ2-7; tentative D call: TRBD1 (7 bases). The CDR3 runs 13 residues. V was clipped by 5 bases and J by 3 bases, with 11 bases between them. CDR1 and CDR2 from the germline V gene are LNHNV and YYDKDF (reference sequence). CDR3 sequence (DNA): TGTGCCACCAGCCCAGGGGGGTTCTACGAGCAGTACTTC. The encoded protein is CATSPGGFYEQYF.

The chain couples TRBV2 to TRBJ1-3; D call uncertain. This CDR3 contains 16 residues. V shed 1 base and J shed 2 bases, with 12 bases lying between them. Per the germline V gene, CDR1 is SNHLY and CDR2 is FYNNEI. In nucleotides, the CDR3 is TGTGCCAGCAGTGAAGAACGAGGGCTTGCTGGAAACACCATATATTTT. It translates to CASSEERGLAGNTIYF.

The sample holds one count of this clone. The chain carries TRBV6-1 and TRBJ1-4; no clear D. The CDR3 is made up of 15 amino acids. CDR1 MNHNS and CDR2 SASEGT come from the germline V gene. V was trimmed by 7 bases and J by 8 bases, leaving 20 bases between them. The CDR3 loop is CASTRTSHRTEKLFF. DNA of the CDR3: TGTGCCAGCACACGAACAAGTCACAGAACCGAAAAACTGTTTTTT.

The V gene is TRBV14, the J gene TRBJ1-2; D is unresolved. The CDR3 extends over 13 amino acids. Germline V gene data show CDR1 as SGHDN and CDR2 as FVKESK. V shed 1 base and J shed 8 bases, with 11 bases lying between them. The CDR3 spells CASSQVGVQGYTF. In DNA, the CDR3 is TGTGCCAGCAGCCAAGTCGGGGTCCAAGGCTACACCTTC.

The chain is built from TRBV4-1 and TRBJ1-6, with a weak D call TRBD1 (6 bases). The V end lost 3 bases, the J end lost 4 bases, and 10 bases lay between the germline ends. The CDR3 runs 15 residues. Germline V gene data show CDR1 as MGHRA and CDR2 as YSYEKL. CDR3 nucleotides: TGCGCCAGCAGCCATCACAGGGAATATAATTCACCCCTCCACTTT. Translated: CASSHHREYNSPLHF.

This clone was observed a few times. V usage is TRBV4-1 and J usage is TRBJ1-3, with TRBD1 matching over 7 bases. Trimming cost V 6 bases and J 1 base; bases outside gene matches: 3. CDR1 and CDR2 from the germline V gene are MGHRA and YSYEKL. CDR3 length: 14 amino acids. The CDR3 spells CASRPTGSGNTIYF. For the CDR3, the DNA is TGCGCCAGCAGACCGACAGGGTCTGGAAACACCATATATTTT.

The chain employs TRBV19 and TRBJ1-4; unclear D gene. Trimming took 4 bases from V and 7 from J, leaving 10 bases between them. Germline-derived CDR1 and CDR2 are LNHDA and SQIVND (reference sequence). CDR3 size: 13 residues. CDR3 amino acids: CASSTGRREKLFF. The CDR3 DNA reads TGTGCCAGTAGTACCGGGAGACGTGAAAAACTGTTTTTT.

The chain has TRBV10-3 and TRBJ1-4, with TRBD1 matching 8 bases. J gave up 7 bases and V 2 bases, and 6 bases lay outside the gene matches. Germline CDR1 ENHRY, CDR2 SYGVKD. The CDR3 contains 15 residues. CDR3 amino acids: CAISEGQGTGEKLFF. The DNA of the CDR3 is TGTGCCATCAGTGAGGGACAGGGAACGGGTGAAAAACTGTTTTTT.

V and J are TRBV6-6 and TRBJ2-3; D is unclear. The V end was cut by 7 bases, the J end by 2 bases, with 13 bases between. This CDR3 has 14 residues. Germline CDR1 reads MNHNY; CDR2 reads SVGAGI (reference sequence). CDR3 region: CASKISAVTDTQYF. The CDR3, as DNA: TGTGCCAGCAAGATTTCGGCGGTCACAGATACGCAGTATTTT.

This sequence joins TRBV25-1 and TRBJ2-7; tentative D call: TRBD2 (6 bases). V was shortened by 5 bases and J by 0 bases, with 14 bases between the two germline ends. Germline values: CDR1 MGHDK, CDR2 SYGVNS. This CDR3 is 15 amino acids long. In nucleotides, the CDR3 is TGTGCCAGCAGTATGGTAGCGGTGATCTCCTACGAGCAGTACGTC. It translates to CASSMVAVISYEQYV.

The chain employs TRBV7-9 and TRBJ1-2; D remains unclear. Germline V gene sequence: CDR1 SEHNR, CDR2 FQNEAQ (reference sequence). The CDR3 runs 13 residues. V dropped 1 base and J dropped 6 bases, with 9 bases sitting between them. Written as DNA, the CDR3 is TGTGCCAGCAGCTTAGAGGAGTTGGATGGCTACACCTTC. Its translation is CASSLEELDGYTF.

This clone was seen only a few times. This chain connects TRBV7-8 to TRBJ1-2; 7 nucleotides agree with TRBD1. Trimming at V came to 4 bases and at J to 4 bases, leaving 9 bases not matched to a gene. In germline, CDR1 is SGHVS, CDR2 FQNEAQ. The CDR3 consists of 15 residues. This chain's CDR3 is CASSSRDSSIYGYTF. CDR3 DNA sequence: TGTGCCAGCAGCTCCCGGGACAGTTCTATCTATGGCTACACCTTC.

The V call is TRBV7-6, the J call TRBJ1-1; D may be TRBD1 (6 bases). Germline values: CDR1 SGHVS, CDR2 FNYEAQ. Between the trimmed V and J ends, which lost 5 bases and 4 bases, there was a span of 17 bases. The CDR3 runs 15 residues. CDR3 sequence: CASSAGGTGSTEAFF. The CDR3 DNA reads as TGTGCCAGCAGCGCGGGAGGAACAGGGAGCACTGAAGCTTTCTTT. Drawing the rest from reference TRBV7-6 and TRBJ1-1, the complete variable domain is GAGVSQSPRYKVTKRGQDVALRCDPISGHVSLYWYRQALGQGPEFLTYFNYEAQQDKSGLPNDRFSAERPEGSISTLTIQRTEQRDSAMYRCASSAGGTGSTEAFFGQGTRLTVV.

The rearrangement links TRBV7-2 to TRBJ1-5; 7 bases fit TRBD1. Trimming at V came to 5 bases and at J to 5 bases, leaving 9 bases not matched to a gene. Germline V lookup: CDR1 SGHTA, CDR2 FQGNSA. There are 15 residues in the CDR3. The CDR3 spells CASSLGTGEYQPQHF. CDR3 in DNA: TGTGCCAGCAGCCTAGGTACAGGGGAATATCAGCCCCAGCATTTT.

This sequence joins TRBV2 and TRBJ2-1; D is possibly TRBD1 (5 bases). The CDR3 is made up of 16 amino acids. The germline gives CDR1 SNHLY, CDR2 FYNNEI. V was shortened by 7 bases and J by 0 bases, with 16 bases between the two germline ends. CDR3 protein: CASKTAVPSSYNEQFF. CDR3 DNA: TGTGCCAGCAAGACAGCCGTTCCTAGCTCCTACAATGAGCAGTTCTTC.